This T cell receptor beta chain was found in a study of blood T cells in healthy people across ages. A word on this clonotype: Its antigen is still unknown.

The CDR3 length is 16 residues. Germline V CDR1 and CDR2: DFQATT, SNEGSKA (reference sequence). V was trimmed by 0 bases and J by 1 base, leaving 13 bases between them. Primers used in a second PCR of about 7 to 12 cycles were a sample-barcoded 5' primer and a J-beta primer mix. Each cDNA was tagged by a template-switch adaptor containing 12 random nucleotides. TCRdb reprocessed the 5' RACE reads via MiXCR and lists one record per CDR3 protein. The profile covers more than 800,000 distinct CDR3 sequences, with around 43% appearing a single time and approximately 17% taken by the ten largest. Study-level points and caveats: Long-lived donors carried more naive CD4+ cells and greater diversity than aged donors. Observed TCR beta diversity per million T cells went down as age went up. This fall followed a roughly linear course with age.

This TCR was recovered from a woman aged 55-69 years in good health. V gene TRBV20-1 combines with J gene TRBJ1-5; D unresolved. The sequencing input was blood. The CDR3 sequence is CSARDLVRTSNQPQHF. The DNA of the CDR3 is TGCAGTGCTAGAGATCTTGTCCGGACCAGCAATCAGCCCCAGCATTTT.